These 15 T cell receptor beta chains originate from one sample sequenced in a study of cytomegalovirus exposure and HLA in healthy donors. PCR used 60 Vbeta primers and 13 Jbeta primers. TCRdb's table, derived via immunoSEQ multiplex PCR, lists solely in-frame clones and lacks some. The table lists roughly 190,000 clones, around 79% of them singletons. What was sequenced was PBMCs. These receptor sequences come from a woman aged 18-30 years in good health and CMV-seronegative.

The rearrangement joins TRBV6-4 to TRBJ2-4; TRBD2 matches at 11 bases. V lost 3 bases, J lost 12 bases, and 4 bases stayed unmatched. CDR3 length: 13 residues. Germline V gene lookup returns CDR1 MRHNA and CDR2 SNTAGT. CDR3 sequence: CASSETSGARQYF. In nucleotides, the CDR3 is TGTGCCAGCAGTGAGACTAGCGGGGCGCGTCAGTACTTC.

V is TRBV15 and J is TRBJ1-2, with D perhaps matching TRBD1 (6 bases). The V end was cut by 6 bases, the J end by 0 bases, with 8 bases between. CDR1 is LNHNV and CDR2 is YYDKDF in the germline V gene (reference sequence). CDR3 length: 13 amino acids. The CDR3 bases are TGTGCCACCAGTGGGGGCGCTAACTATGGCTACACCTTC. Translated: CATSGGANYGYTF.

The CDR3 sequence: CASSIFGQPQHF. As DNA, the CDR3 is TGTGCCAGTAGTATATTTGGCCAGCCCCAGCATTTT. The chain recombines TRBV19 with TRBJ1-5; D is unresolved. This CDR3 has 12 residues. Germline CDR1 and CDR2: LNHDA and SQIVND (reference sequence). Trimming stripped 2 bases from V and 7 bases from J, with 6 bases between. Together with reference TRBV19 and TRBJ1-5, the CDR3 gives the full variable domain: DGGITQSPKYLFRKEGQNVTLSCEQNLNHDAMYWYRQDPGQGLRLIYYSQIVNDFQKGDIAEGYSVSREKKESFPLTVTSAQKNPTAFYLCASSIFGQPQHFGDGTRLSIL.

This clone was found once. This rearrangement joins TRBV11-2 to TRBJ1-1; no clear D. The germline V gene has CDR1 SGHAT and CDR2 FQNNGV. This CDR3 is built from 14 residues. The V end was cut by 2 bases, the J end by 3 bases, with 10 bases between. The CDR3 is CASSLILSDTEAFF. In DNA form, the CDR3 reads TGTGCCAGCAGCTTAATTTTGTCGGACACTGAAGCTTTCTTT.

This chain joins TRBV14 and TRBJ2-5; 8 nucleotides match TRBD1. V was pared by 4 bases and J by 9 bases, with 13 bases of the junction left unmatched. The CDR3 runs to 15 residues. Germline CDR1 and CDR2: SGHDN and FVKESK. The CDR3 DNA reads TGTGCCAGCAGCCGCCGGGACAGGCCCTTAAGTTCCCAGTACTTC. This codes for CASSRRDRPLSSQYF.

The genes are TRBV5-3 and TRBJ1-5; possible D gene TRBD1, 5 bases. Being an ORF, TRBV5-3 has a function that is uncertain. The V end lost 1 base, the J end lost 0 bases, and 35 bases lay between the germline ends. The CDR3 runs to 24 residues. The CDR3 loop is CARSLKVIGLGGTLVVYSNQPQHF. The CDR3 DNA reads TGTGCCAGAAGCTTGAAGGTAATTGGTCTCGGGGGGACTTTAGTGGTCTATAGCAATCAGCCCCAGCATTTT.

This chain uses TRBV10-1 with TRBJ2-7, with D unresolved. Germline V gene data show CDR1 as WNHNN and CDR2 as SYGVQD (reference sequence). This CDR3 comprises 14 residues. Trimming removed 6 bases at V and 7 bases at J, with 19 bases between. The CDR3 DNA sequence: TGCGCCAGCAGCCCCAAATTGCGAGGCTGGGAGCAGTACTTC. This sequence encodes CASSPKLRGWEQYF.

The CDR3 loop reads CASSLSRGWNQPQHF. The DNA of the CDR3 is TGTGCCAGCAGTTTGAGCCGGGGTTGGAATCAGCCCCAGCATTTT. The rearrangement joins TRBV28 to TRBJ1-5, with D unclear. Trimming pared 3 bases from V and 4 bases from J, leaving 13 bases between. In germline, CDR1 is MDHEN, CDR2 SYDVKM. The CDR3 is made up of 15 amino acids.

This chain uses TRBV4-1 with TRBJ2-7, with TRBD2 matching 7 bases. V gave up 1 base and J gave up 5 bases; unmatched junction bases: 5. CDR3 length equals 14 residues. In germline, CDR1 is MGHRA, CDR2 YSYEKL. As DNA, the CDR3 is TGCGCCAGCAGCCAAGGAGGGACTAACCACGAGCAGTACTTC. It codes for CASSQGGTNHEQYF.

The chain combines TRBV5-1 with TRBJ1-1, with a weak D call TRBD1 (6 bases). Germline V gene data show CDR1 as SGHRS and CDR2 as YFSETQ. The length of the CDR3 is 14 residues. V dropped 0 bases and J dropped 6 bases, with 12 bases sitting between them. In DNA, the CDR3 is TGCGCCAGCAGCTTGGTTCAACAGGGTTCTGAAGCTTTCTTT. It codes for CASSLVQQGSEAFF.

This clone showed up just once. The CDR3 sequence is CASSPSSYEQYF. As DNA, the CDR3 is TGCGCCAGCAGCCCGAGCTCCTACGAGCAGTACTTC. This chain joins TRBV10-2 and TRBJ2-7; no clear D gene. The CDR3 runs to 12 residues. Germline values: CDR1 WSHSY, CDR2 SAAADI. The V gene lost 6 bases and the J gene lost 0 bases, with 6 bases spanning the gap.

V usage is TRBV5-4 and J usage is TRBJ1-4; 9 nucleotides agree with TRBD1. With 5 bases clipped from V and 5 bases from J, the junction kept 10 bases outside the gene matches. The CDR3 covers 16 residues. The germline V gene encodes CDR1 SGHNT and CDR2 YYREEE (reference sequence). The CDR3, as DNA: TGTGCCAGCAGTCCGGGACAGGGTAGGGGAAATGAAAAACTGTTTTTT. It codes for CASSPGQGRGNEKLFF.

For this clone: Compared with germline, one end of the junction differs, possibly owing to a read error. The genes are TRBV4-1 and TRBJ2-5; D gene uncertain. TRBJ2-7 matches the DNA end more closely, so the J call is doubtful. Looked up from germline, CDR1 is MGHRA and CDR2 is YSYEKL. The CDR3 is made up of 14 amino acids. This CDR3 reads CASSQDPVSSEQYF. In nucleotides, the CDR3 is TGCGCCAGCAGCCAAGATCCGGTTTCCTCCGAGCAGTACTTC.

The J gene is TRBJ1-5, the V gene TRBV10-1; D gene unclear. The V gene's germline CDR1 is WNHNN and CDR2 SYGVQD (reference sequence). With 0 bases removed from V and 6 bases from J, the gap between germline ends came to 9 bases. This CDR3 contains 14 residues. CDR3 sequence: CASSESGVFQPQHF. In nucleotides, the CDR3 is TGCGCCAGCAGTGAGTCCGGGGTGTTTCAGCCCCAGCATTTT.

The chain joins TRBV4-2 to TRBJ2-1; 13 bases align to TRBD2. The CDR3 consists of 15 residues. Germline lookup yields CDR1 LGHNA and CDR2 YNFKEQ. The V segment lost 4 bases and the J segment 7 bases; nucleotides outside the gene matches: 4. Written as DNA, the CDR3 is TGTGCCAGCAGCCCAGGACTAGCGGGGGCAAATGAGCAGTTCTTC. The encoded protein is CASSPGLAGANEQFF.